This T cell receptor (beta chain) comes out of a study of T cells in Graves' hyperthyroidism and ophthalmopathy. Whole-study context: Peripheral blood was collected at initial diagnosis, before any treatment. Findings and caveats of the study: Most clonotypes that expanded in the thyroid above 0.001 also showed up in blood.

This clonotype has at least ten counts. Its antigen remains unknown. Trimming left V 5 bases short and J 3 bases short, with 17 bases between. This CDR3 region has 16 residues. CDR1 KGHDR and CDR2 SFDVKD come from the germline V gene. Amplified TCR beta CDR3 regions derived from RNA transcripts. TCR CDR3 regions were first amplified by RT-PCR with HTBI primers. TCRdb reprocessed the multiplex PCR reads with MiXCR, giving one entry per CDR3 protein. The sample lists hundreds of thousands of distinct CDR3 sequences, around 14% occurring once. The sample was blood. The chain uses TRBV24-1 and TRBJ2-3; D could derive from TRBD1 or TRBD2 (5 bases each). This TCR came from a woman aged 18-35 years with Graves' hyperthyroidism. The CDR3 nucleotides are TGTGCCACCAGTGGTGAGGGCTCATGGGGGACAGATACGCAGTATTTT. It is translated as CATSGEGSWGTDTQYF.